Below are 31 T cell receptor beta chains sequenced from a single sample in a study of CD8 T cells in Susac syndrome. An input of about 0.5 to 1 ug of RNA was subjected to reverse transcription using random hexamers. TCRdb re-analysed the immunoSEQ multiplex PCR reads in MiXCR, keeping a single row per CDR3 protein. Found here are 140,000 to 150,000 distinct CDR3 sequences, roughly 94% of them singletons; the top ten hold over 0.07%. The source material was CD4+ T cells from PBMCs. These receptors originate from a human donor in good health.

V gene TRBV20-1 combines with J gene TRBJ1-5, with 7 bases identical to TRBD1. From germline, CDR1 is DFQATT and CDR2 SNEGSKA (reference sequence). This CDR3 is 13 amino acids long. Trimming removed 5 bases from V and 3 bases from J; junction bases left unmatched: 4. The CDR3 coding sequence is TGCAGTGCTTTACAGGGGAACAATCAGCCCCAGCATTTT. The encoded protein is CSALQGNNQPQHF.

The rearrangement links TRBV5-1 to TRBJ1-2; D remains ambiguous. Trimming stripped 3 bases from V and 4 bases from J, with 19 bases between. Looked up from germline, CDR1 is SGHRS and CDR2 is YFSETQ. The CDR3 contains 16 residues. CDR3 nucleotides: TGCGCCAGCAGCTCGGGAGGGTCCGGGAAGGGCTATGGCTACACCTTC. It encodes CASSSGGSGKGYGYTF.

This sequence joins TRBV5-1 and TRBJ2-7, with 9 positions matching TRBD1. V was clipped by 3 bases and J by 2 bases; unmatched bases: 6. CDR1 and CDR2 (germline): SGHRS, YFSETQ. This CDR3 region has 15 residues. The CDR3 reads CASSSGQGPTYEQYF. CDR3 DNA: TGCGCCAGCAGCTCCGGACAGGGGCCTACCTACGAGCAGTACTTC.

The CDR3: CASSPRPPGGELFF. The CDR3 DNA reads TGTGCCAGCTCACCACGACCGCCGGGCGGGGAGCTGTTTTTT. V gene TRBV18 combines with J gene TRBJ2-2; D remains ambiguous. This CDR3 has 14 amino acids. Germline CDR1 KGHSH, CDR2 LQKENI. V lost 1 base and J lost 7, with 10 bases in between.

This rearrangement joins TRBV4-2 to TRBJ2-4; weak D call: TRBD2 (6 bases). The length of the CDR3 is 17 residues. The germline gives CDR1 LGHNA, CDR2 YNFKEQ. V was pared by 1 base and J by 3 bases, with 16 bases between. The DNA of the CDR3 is TGTGCCAGCAGCCAAGTCCTAAGAGGGCGGGACAAAAACATTCAGTACTTC. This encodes CASSQVLRGRDKNIQYF.

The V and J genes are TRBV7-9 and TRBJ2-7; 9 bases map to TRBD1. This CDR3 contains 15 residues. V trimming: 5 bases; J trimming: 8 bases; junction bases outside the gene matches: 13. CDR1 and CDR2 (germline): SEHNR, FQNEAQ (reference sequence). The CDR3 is CASSQWGTGFLKQYF. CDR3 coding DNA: TGTGCCAGCAGCCAATGGGGGACAGGGTTTTTGAAGCAGTACTTC.

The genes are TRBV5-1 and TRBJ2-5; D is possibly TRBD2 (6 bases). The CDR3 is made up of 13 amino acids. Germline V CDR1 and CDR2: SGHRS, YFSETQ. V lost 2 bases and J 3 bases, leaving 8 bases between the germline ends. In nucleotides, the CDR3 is TGCGCCAGCAGCTTTCCGGGAGAAGAGACCCAGTACTTC. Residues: CASSFPGEETQYF.

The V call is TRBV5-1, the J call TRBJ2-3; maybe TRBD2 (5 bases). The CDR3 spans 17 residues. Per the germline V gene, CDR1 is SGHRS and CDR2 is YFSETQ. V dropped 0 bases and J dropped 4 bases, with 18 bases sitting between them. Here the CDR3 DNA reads TGCGCCAGCAGCTTGGAGTTGCTAGGAGGTGCCCCAGATACGCAGTATTTT. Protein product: CASSLELLGGAPDTQYF.

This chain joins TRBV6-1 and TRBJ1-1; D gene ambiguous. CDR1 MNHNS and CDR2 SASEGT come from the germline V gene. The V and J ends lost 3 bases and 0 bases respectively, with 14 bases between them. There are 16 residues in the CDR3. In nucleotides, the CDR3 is TGTGCCAGCAGTGATCTAGGGCGCGGGATGAACACTGAAGCTTTCTTT. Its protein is CASSDLGRGMNTEAFF.

The chain's CDR3 is CASSWGVPNDYTF. CDR3 DNA sequence: TGCGCCAGCAGCTGGGGGGTTCCGAATGACTACACCTTC. The chain is built from TRBV5-1 and TRBJ1-2, with D perhaps TRBD1 (5 bases). The CDR3 totals 13 residues. V gave up 3 bases and J gave up 10 bases, with 16 bases separating them. Germline V gene sequence: CDR1 SGHRS, CDR2 YFSETQ.

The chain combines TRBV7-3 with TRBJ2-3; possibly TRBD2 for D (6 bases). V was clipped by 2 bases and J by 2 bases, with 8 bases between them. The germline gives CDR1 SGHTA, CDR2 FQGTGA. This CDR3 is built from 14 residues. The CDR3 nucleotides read TGTGCCAGCAGCTTAGGACTATACACAGATACGCAGTATTTT. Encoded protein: CASSLGLYTDTQYF.

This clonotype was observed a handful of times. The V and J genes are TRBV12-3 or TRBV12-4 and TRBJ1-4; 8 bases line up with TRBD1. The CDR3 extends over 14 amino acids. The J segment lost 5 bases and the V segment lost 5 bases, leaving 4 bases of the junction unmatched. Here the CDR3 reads CASSQGAANEKLFF. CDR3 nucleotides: TGTGCCAGCAGTCAGGGGGCGGCGAATGAAAAACTGTTTTTT.

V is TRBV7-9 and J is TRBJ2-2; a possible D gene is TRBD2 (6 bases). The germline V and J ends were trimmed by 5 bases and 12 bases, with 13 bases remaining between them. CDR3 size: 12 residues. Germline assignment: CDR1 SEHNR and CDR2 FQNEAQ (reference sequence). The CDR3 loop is CASSINGGKLFF. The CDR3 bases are TGTGCCAGCAGCATTAATGGGGGGAAGCTGTTTTTT.

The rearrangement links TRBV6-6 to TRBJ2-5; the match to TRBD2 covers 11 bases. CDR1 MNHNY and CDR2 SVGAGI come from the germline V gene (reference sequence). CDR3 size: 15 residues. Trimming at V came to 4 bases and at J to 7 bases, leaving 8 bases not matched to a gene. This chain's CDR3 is CASSWTSGPTGTQYF. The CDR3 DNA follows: TGTGCCAGCAGTTGGACTAGCGGGCCGACGGGGACCCAGTACTTC.

The CDR3 region is CASSFSDYGYTF. The CDR3 coding sequence is TGCGCCAGCAGCTTTAGTGATTATGGCTACACCTTC. The chain carries TRBV5-1 and TRBJ1-2; D is ambiguous. The V end was cut by 2 bases, the J end by 5 bases, with 7 bases between. Germline V gene data show CDR1 as SGHRS and CDR2 as YFSETQ. This CDR3 contains 12 residues. The full variable domain, rest sourced from reference TRBV5-1 and TRBJ1-2, is KAGVTQTPRYLIKTRGQQVTLSCSPISGHRSVSWYQQTPGQGLQFLFEYFSETQRNKGNFPGRFSGRQFSNSRSEMNVSTLELGDSALYLCASSFSDYGYTFGSGTRLTVV.

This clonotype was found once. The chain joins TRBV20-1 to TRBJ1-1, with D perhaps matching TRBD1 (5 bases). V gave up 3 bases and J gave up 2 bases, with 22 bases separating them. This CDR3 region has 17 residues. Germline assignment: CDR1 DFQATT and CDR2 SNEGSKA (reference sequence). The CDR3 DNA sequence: TGCAGTGCTAGCATAGAACCCGTTGGGGCACACAACACTGAAGCTTTCTTT. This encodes CSASIEPVGAHNTEAFF.

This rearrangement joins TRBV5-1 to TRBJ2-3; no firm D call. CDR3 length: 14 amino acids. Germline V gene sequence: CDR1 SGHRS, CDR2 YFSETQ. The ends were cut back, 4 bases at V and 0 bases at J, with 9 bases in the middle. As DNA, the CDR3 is TGCGCCAGCAGCACCTTACCCAGCACAGATACGCAGTATTTT. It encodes CASSTLPSTDTQYF.

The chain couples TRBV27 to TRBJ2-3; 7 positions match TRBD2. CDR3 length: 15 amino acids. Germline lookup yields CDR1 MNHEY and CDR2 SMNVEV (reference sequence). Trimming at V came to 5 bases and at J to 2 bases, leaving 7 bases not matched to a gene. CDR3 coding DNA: TGTGCCAGCAGTATCCGACTAGCCTACACAGATACGCAGTATTTT. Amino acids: CASSIRLAYTDTQYF.

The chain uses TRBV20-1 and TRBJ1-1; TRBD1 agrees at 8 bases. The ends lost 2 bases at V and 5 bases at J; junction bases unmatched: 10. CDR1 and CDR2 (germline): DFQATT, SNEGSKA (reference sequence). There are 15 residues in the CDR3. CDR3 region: CSARRPTGAGTEAFF. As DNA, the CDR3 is TGCAGTGCTAGACGCCCGACAGGGGCAGGGACTGAAGCTTTCTTT.

The CDR3 DNA reads as TGTGCCAGCAGCCCCAGGGGGGGCCACGAGACCCAGTACTTC. Translation gives CASSPRGGHETQYF. V usage is TRBV7-9 and J usage is TRBJ2-5; D assignment may be TRBD1 or TRBD2 (7 bases each). V gave up 5 bases and J gave up 5 bases, with 15 bases separating them. CDR1 is SEHNR, CDR2 FQNEAQ, per germline (reference sequence). CDR3 length: 14 amino acids.

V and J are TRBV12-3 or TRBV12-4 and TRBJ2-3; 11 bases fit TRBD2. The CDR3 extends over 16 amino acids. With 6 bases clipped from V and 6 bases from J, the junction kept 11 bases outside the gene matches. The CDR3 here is CASSPPLGLAADTQYF. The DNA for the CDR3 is TGTGCCAGCAGCCCTCCCCTGGGACTAGCGGCCGATACGCAGTATTTT.

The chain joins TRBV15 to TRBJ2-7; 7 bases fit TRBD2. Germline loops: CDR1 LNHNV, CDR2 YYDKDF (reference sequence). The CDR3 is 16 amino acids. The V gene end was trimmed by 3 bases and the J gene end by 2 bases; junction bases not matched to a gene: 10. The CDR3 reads CATSRAGELRAYEQYF. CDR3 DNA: TGTGCCACCAGCAGGGCGGGGGAGCTAAGAGCCTACGAGCAGTACTTC.

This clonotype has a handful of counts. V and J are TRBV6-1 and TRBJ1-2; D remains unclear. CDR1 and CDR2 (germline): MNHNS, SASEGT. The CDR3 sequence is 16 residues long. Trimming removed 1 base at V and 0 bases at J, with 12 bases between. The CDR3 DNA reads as TGTGCCAGCAGTGAAGTATTCGGCACCCCTAACTATGGCTACACCTTC. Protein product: CASSEVFGTPNYGYTF.

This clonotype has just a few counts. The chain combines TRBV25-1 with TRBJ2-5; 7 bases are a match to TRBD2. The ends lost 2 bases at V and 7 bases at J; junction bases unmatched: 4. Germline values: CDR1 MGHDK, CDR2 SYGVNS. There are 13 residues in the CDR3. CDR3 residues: CASSEAGGGTQYF. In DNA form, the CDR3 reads TGTGCCAGCAGTGAAGCAGGCGGGGGGACCCAGTACTTC.

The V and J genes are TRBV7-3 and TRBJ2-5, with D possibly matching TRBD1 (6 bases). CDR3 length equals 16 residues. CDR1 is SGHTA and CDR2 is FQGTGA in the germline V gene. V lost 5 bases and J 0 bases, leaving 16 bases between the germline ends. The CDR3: CASSPGSGANQETQYF. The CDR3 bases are TGTGCCAGCAGCCCAGGTTCAGGGGCGAACCAAGAGACCCAGTACTTC.

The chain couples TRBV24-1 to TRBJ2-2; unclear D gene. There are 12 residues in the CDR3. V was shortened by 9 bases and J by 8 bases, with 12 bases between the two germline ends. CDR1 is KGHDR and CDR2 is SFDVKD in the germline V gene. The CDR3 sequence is CATYTRAGELFF. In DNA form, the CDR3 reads TGTGCCACCTACACAAGGGCGGGGGAGCTGTTTTTT.

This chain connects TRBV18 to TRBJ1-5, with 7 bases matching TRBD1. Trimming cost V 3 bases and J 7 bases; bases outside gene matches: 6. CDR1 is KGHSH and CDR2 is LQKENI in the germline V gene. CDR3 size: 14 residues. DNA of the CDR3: TGTGCCAGCTCACCTGAGGGGGCGAAACAGCCCCAGCATTTT. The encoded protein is CASSPEGAKQPQHF. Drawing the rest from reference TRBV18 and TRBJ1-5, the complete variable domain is NAGVMQNPRHLVRRRGQEARLRCSPMKGHSHVYWYRQLPEEGLKFMVYLQKENIIDESGMPKERFSAEFPKEGPSILRIQQVVRGDSAAYFCASSPEGAKQPQHFGDGTRLSIL.

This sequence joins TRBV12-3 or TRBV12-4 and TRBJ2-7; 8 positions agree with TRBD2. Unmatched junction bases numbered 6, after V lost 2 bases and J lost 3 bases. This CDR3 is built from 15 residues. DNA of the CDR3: TGTGCCAGCAGTTTAATAGCGGGATTCCTCTACGAGCAGTACTTC. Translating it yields CASSLIAGFLYEQYF.

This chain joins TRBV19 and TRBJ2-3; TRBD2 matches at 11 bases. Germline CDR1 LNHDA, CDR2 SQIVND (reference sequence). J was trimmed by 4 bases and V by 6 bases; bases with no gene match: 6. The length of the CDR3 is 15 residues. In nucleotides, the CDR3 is TGTGCCAGTAGAAACCCGGGACTAGCGGCAGATACGCAGTATTTT. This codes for CASRNPGLAADTQYF.

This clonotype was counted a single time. CDR3 loop: CASSDLGTDTQYF. CDR3 DNA sequence: TGCGCCAGCAGTGATCTGGGGACAGATACGCAGTATTTT. The chain combines TRBV10-1 with TRBJ2-3; unclear D gene. The CDR3 is 13 amino acids. CDR1 WNHNN and CDR2 SYGVQD come from the germline V gene (reference sequence). The V and J ends lost 3 bases and 3 bases respectively, with 7 bases between them.

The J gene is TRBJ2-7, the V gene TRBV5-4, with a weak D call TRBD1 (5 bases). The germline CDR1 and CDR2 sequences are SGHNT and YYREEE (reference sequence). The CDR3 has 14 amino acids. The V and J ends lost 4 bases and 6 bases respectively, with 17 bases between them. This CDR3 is CASSLPQGAGEQYF. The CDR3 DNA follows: TGTGCCAGCAGCCTGCCCCAAGGGGCTGGCGAGCAGTACTTC.